The TCR beta chain described here comes from a study of OX40 agonist ivuxolimab in advanced cancers. As for the study in general: Three patients, one with hepatocellular carcinoma and two with cutaneous melanoma, achieved partial responses.

The CDR3 has 15 amino acids. Germline V gives CDR1 SGHRS, CDR2 YFSETQ. The V gene lost 4 bases and the J gene lost 0 bases, with 14 bases spanning the gap. Broader study findings: More expanded clones were found, on average, in CD8+ than in CD4+ T cells. The investigators did not determine what antigen specificity the expanded peripheral T cells had. Some nonresponders likewise displayed low normalized T-cell clonal expansion.

The table came from immunoSEQ multiplex PCR; TCRdb's copy has only in-frame clones and leaves some out. Found here are about 35,000 clones, around 74% of them singletons; the top ten hold 15% to 25%. As regards this clone: No antigen is known for it.

Specimen: CD4+ or CD8+ T cells sorted from blood, collected in a trial of the OX40 agonist ivuxolimab. V and J are TRBV5-1 and TRBJ2-7, with a weak D call TRBD2 (5 bases). This receptor was taken from an adult with an advanced solid tumor such as melanoma, head and neck, liver or kidney cancer. The CDR3 reads CASSPRTGSSYEQYF. CDR3 in DNA: TGCGCCAGCAGCCCAAGGACGGGGAGCTCCTACGAGCAGTACTTC.